This T cell receptor beta chain stems from a study of T cells expressing NK-cell markers. Study-level results: These clonotypes, the leaders elsewhere, also led the CD3+CD56-NKG2C+ fraction in a handful of donors.

The germline CDR1 and CDR2 sequences are SGHTA and FQGTGA. This CDR3 contains 13 residues. TCRdb processed the 5' RACE reads again and assigns one entry to each CDR3 protein, with no DNA. The sample includes over 250,000 distinct CDR3 sequences. For this clonotype: Its antigen is not identified.

The origin of this receptor is a woman aged 18 to 75 in good health. Source material: blood T cells: a sorted CD56 or NKG2C T cell subset, CD4+ or CD8+ T cells, or bulk PBMC T cells (not recorded which). The chain is built from TRBV7-3 and TRBJ1-1; TCRdb indicates TRBD1, and absent DNA this call remains unverified. The CDR3 protein is CASSLFPGTEAFF.